The source of this T cell receptor beta chain is a study of T cells in Graves' hyperthyroidism and ophthalmopathy. Fresh 10 ml peripheral blood yielded PBMCs. The CDR3 has 13 amino acids. V lost 2 bases and J 5 bases, leaving 10 bases between the germline ends. Germline V gene data show CDR1 as GTSNPN and CDR2 as SVGIG (reference sequence). This clonotype has a count of ten or more. What it binds is unknown. Study-level findings and limits: Blood held most thyroid clonotypes expanded above 0.001 frequency.

RNA transcripts were the template for amplifying TCR beta CDR3 regions. TCR CDR3 underwent first-round RT-PCR with the HTBI primer set. MiXCR was run by TCRdb on the multiplex PCR reads, yielding one entry per CDR3 protein. The sample holds about 520,000 distinct CDR3 sequences, around 22% seen once. The receptor was isolated from a woman in her twenties or thirties with Graves' ophthalmopathy. V and J are TRBV30 and TRBJ2-4; tentative D call: TRBD1 (6 bases). The sequenced sample consisted of blood. The CDR3 sequence: CAWSIRTENIQYF. In DNA form, the CDR3 reads TGTGCCTGGAGTATCAGGACAGAAAACATTCAGTACTTC.